This TCR beta chain was obtained from a study of tumor-infiltrating lymphocytes in primary liver carcinoma. Study as a whole: Sample yields of productive TCRbeta reads, ranging from roughly 3.5 to 7.13 million, were similar across tissue types.

As for this clonotype: A single base separates this from a much larger clone, so it may be a read error.

Taking roughly 18-32 mg of unsorted bulk tissue, the authors co-extracted RNA and DNA. Every tumor yielded five separate sampled regions. Priming with a constant-region primer yielded TCR beta cDNA from about 500 ng total RNA. ARM-PCR was slightly modified, and three nested multiplex PCR rounds with it gave rise to the TCR beta libraries. Both of the initial two PCR rounds ran for about 9 cycles and employed TRBV1-TRBV30 forward primers alongside a C-beta reverse primer. In TCRdb, the multiplex PCR reads were re-called with MiXCR into one record per CDR3 protein. Here the sample spans 100,000 or so distinct CDR3 sequences, almost 70% being singletons. This CDR3 is built from 12 residues. The germline gives CDR1 SQVTM, CDR2 ANQGSEA.

The source is a woman aged 55-70 years with primary liver carcinoma and hepatitis B virus infection. Material for sequencing was liver tumor tissue from sampling region 5. Subset indicated: tumor region T5, tumor centre. The chain joins TRBV29-1 to TRBJ2-3, with 8 bases aligning to TRBD2. The CDR3 loop is CSAGGGTDAQYF. The CDR3 DNA is TGCAGCGCCGGGGGGGGCACAGATGCGCAGTATTTT.